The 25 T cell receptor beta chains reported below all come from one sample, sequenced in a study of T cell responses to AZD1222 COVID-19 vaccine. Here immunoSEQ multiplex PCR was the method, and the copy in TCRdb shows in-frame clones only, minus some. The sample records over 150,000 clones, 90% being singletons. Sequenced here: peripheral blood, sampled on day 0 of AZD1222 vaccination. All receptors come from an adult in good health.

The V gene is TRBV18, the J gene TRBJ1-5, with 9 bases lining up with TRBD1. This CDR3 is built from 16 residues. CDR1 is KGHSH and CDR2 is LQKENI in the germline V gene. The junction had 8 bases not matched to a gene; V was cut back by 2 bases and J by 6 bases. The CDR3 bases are TGTGCCAGCTCACCAGGCAGGACAGGGGTGAGTCAGCCCCAGCATTTT. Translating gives CASSPGRTGVSQPQHF.

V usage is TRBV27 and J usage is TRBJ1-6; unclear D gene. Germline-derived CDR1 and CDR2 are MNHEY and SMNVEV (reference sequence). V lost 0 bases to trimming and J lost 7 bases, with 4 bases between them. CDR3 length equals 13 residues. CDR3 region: CASSLSGNSPLHF. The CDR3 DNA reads TGTGCCAGCAGTTTATCAGGGAATTCACCCCTCCACTTT.

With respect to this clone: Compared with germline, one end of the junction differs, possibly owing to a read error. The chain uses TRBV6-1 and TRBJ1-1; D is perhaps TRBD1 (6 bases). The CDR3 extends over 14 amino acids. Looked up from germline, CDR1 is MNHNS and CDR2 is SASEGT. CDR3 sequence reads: CASREGQLNTEAFF. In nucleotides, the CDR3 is TGTGCCAGCAGAGAAGGACAGCTAAACACTGAAGCTTTCTTT.

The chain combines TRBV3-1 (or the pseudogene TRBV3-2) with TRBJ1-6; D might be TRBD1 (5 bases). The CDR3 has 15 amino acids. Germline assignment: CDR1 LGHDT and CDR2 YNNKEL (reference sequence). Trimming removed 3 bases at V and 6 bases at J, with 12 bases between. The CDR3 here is CASSQGGEANSPLHF. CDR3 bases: TGTGCCAGCAGCCAGGGAGGGGAGGCTAATTCACCCCTCCACTTT.

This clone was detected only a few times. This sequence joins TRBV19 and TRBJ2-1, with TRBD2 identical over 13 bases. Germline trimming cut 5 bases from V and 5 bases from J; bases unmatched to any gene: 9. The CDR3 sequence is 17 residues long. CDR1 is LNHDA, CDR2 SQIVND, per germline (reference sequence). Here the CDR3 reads CASSSEIGLAGDNEQFF. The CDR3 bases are TGTGCCAGTAGTTCCGAGATCGGACTAGCGGGGGACAATGAGCAGTTCTTC.

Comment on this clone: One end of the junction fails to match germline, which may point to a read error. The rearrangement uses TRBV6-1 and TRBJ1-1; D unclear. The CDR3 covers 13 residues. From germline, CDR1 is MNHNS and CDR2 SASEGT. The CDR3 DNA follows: TGTGCCAGCAGCGAAGGACTGAACACTGAAGCTTTCTTT. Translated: CASSEGLNTEAFF.

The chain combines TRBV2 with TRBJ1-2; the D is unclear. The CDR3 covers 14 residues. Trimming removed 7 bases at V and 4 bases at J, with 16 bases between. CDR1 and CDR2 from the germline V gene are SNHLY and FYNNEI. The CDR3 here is CASILDIPTYGYTF. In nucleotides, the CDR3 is TGTGCCAGCATTCTCGACATTCCCACCTATGGCTACACCTTC.

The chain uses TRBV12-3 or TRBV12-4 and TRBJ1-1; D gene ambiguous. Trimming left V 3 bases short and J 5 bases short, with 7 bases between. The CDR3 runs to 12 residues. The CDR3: CASSFTGTEAFF. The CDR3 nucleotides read TGTGCCAGCAGTTTCACGGGGACTGAAGCTTTCTTT.

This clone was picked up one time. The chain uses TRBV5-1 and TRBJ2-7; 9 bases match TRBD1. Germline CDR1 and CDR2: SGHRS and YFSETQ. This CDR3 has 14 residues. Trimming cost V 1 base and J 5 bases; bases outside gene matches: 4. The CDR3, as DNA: TGCGCCAGCAGCTTGTCGACAGGGGGACACGAGCAGTACTTC. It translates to CASSLSTGGHEQYF.

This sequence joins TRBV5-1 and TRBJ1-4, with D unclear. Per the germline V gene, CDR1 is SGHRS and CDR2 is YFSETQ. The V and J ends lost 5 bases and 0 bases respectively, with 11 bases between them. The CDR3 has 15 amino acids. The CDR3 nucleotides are TGCGCCAGCAGGAAGGCGGTTGCAACTAATGAAAAACTGTTTTTT. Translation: CASRKAVATNEKLFF. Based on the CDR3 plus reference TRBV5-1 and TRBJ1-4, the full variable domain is KAGVTQTPRYLIKTRGQQVTLSCSPISGHRSVSWYQQTPGQGLQFLFEYFSETQRNKGNFPGRFSGRQFSNSRSEMNVSTLELGDSALYLCASRKAVATNEKLFFGSGTQLSVL.

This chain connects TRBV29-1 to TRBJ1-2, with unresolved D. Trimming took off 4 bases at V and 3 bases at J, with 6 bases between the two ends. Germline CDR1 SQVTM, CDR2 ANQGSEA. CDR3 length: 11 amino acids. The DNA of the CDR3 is TGCAGCGTTGCGAGCTACTATGGCTACACCTTC. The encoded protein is CSVASYYGYTF.

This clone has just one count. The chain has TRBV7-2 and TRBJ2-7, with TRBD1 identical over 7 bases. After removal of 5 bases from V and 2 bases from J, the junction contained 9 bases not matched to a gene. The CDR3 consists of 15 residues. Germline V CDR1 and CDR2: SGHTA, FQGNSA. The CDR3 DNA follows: TGTGCCAGCAGCCCATCCGGGACAGACCCCTACGAGCAGTACTTC. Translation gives CASSPSGTDPYEQYF.

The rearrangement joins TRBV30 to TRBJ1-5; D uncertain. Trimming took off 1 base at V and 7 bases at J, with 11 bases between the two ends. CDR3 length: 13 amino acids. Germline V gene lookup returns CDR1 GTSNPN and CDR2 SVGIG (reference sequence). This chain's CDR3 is CAWSGVHPQPQHF. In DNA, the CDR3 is TGTGCCTGGAGTGGGGTACACCCGCAGCCCCAGCATTTT.

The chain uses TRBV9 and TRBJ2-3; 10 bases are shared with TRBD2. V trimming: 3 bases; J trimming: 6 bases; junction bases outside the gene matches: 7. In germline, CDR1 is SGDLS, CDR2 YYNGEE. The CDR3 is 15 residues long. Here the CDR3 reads CASSASGTSADTQYF. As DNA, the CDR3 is TGTGCCAGCAGCGCTTCCGGGACTAGCGCGGATACGCAGTATTTT.

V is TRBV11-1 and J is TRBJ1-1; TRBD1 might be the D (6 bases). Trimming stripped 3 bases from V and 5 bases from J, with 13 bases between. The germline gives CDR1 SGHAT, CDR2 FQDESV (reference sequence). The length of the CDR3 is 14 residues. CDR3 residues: CASSFAGAWTEAFF. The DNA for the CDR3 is TGTGCCAGCAGCTTCGCGGGGGCGTGGACTGAAGCTTTCTTT.

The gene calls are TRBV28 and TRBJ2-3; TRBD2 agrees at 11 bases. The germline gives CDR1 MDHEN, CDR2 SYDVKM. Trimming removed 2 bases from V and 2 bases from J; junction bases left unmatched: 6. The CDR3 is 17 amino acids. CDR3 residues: CASSLDSSGRYTDTQYF. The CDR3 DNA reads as TGTGCCAGCAGTTTAGATTCTAGCGGGAGGTACACAGATACGCAGTATTTT.

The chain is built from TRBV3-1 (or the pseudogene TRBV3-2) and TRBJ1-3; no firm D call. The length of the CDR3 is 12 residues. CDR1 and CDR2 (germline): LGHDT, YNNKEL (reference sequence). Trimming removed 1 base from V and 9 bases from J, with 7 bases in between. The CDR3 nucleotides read TGTGCCAGCAGCCAAGCGGGGTCCACCATATATTTT. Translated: CASSQAGSTIYF.

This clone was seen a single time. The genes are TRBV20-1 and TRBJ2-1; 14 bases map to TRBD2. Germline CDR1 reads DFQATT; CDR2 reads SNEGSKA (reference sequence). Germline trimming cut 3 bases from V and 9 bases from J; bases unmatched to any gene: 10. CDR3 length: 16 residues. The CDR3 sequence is CSASPQTSGGAREQFF. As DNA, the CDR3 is TGCAGTGCTAGTCCCCAGACTAGCGGGGGGGCCCGTGAGCAGTTCTTC.

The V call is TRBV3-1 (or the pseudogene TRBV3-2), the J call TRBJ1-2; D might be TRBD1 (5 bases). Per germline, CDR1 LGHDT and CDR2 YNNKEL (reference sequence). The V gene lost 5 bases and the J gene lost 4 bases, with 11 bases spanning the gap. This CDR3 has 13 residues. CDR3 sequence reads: CASSSGPTYGYTF. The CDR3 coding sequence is TGTGCCAGCAGCTCGGGACCGACCTATGGCTACACCTTC.

The CDR3 DNA reads as TGTGCCAGCAGCTTTACCGGGGCCTACAATGAGCAGTTCTTC. As protein: CASSFTGAYNEQFF. This rearrangement joins TRBV5-5 to TRBJ2-1; maybe TRBD2 (5 bases). Germline CDR1 SGHKS, CDR2 YYEKEE (reference sequence). There are 14 residues in the CDR3. V was cut by 2 bases and J by 2 bases, with 8 bases left in between.

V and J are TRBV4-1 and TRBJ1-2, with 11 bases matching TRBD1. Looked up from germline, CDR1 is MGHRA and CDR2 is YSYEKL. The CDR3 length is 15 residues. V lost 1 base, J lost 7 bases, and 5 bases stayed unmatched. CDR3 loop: CASSQGGQGAGGYTF. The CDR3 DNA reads TGCGCCAGCAGCCAAGGAGGACAGGGGGCAGGTGGCTACACCTTC.

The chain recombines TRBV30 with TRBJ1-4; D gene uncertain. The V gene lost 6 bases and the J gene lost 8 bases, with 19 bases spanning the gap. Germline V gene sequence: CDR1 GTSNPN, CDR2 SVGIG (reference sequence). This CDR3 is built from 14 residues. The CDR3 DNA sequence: TGTGCCTGCTGCGACGGGGTGGCTTGCGAAAAACTGTTTTTT. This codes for CACCDGVACEKLFF. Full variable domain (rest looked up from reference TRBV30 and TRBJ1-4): SQTIHQWPATLVQPVGSPLSLECTVEGTSNPNLYWYRQAAGRGLQLLFYSVGIGQISSEVPQNLSASRPQDRQFILSSKKLLLSDSGFYLCACCDGVACEKLFFGSGTQLSVL.

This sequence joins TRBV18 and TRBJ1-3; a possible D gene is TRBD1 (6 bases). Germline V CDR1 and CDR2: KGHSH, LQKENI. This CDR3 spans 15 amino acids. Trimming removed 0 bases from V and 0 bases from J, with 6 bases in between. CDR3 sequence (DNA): TGTGCCAGCTCACCACCGACAGGCTCTGGAAACACCATATATTTT. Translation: CASSPPTGSGNTIYF.

The chain's CDR3 is CASNSPLVQGYGYTF. The DNA of the CDR3 is TGTGCCAGCAATTCCCCCTTGGTACAGGGCTATGGCTACACCTTC. The J gene is TRBJ1-2, the V gene TRBV28, with D maybe TRBD1 (6 bases). CDR3 length: 15 amino acids. CDR1 and CDR2 from the germline V gene are MDHEN and SYDVKM. Trimming pared 7 bases from V and 4 bases from J, leaving 19 bases between.

Here the CDR3 reads CAWSLLWSAGAYGYTF. The CDR3 coding sequence is TGTGCCTGGAGTCTATTATGGTCGGCAGGGGCCTATGGCTACACCTTC. J is TRBJ1-2 and V is TRBV30; D is possibly TRBD1 (6 bases). Germline CDR1 and CDR2: GTSNPN and SVGIG (reference sequence). CDR3 length: 16 amino acids. V dropped 2 bases and J dropped 4 bases, with 20 bases sitting between them.